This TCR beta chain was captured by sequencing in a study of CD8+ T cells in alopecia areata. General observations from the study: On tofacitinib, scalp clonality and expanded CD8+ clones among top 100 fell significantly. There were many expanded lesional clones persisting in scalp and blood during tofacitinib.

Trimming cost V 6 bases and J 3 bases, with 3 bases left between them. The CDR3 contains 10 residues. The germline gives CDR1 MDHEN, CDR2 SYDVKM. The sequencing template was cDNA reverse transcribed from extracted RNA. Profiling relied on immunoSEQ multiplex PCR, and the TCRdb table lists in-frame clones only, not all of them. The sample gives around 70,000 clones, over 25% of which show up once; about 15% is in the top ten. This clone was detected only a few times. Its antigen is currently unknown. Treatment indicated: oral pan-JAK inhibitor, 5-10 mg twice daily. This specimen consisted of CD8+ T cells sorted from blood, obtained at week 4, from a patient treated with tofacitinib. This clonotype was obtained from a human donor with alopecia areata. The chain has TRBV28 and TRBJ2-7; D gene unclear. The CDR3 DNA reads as TGTGCCAGCAGCAACTACGAGCAGTACTTC. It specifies CASSNYEQYF.